A single sample is the source of the 17 T cell receptor beta chains below, sequenced in a study of regulatory T cells in long-lasting Graves disease. Described time point: persistent/refractory GD, antithyroid drugs over 5 years with positive TRAb. The TCR library was prepared using RNA isolated from PBMCs. Arm-PCR of CDR3 regions and iRepertoire HTBI primers were used to build TCR beta libraries. A single record per CDR3 protein comes from TCRdb applying MiXCR to the multiplex PCR reads. Of hundreds of thousands of distinct CDR3 sequences listed, less than 25% were seen once; the top ten hold under 25%. Sequencing was performed on peripheral blood mononuclear cells (PBMCs), taken when the disease was refractory, from a patient treated with antithyroid drugs. These receptor sequences come from a female donor with Graves disease.

This clonotype was seen a few times. This chain links TRBV6-2 or TRBV6-3 with TRBJ1-5; a weak D match, TRBD1 (6 bases). The CDR3 is 15 amino acids. Trimming took 0 bases from V and 7 from J, leaving 13 bases between them. Per germline, CDR1 MNHEY and CDR2 SVGEGT. The CDR3 sequence is CASSYSSTGKQPQHF. The CDR3 coding sequence is TGTGCCAGCAGTTACTCCAGTACAGGGAAACAGCCCCAGCATTTT.

In DNA form, the CDR3 reads TGTGCCAGCAGCCCAAAGACGGTAAACTCTGGAAACACCATATATTTT. Amino acid sequence: CASSPKTVNSGNTIYF. This chain uses TRBV7-2 with TRBJ1-3; no firm D call. The germline CDR1 and CDR2 sequences are SGHTA and FQGNSA. The length of the CDR3 is 16 residues. The V and J ends lost 5 bases and 0 bases respectively, with 14 bases between them.

A few counts support this clonotype. CDR3 sequence: CAISESEAETQYF. CDR3 nucleotides: TGTGCCATCAGTGAGTCGGAAGCTGAGACCCAGTACTTC. The chain carries TRBV10-3 and TRBJ2-5; D gene unclear. The V and J ends lost 0 bases and 5 bases respectively, with 7 bases between them. Germline values: CDR1 ENHRY, CDR2 SYGVKD. The CDR3 spans 13 residues.

Ten or more counts support this clonotype. The chain recombines TRBV5-1 with TRBJ1-4; D call uncertain. CDR3 size: 14 residues. Trimming left V 4 bases short and J 4 bases short, with 11 bases between. From germline, CDR1 is SGHRS and CDR2 YFSETQ. CDR3 sequence (DNA): TGCGCCAGCAGCGCAAGTGGATTTAATGAAAAACTGTTTTTT. Protein sequence: CASSASGFNEKLFF.

This chain joins TRBV10-3 and TRBJ2-2, with 7 bases aligning to TRBD1. CDR1 ENHRY and CDR2 SYGVKD come from the germline V gene. J was trimmed by 1 base and V by 6 bases; bases with no gene match: 11. There are 17 residues in the CDR3. CDR3 region: CAISDRGGQKNTGELFF. As DNA, the CDR3 is TGTGCCATCAGCGATCGAGGGGGACAGAAGAACACCGGGGAGCTGTTTTTT.

The V gene is TRBV7-9, the J gene TRBJ1-2; TRBD1 agrees at 7 bases. Germline V CDR1 and CDR2: SEHNR, FQNEAQ (reference sequence). The CDR3 has 17 residues. V trimming: 5 bases; J trimming: 0 bases; junction bases outside the gene matches: 12. The CDR3 nucleotides are TGTGCCAGCAGCCGATTCTCCGGGACAGTTCCTAACTATGGCTACACCTTC. This codes for CASSRFSGTVPNYGYTF.

The V call is TRBV9, the J call TRBJ2-7; possible D gene TRBD2, 6 bases. The CDR3 is 15 amino acids. The V end was cut by 3 bases, the J end by 4 bases, with 17 bases between. The V gene's germline CDR1 is SGDLS and CDR2 YYNGEE. The CDR3 is CASSATGTPIYEQYF. CDR3 in DNA: TGTGCCAGCAGCGCTACCGGGACTCCCATTTACGAGCAGTACTTC.

This clonotype was counted ten times or more. V usage is TRBV12-3 or TRBV12-4 and J usage is TRBJ2-7, with D perhaps being TRBD1 or TRBD2 (5 bases each). The CDR3 sequence is 14 residues long. Between the trimmed V and J ends, which lost 5 bases and 5 bases, there was a span of 16 bases. CDR3 in amino acids: CASSGDGSRDEQYF. The CDR3 DNA is TGTGCCAGCAGTGGGGACGGGTCCAGGGACGAGCAGTACTTC.

This clonotype was counted ten times or more. CDR3 DNA: TGTGCCAGCAGCTTAGCCGCGACGGTAGGGGGCTACGAGCAGTACTTC. It translates to CASSLAATVGGYEQYF. The J gene is TRBJ2-7, the V gene TRBV7-8, with D possibly being TRBD1 (6 bases). This CDR3 is 16 amino acids long. Germline V lookup: CDR1 SGHVS, CDR2 FQNEAQ. Deletions cut 0 bases from V and 3 bases from J, with 15 bases between.

CDR3 DNA: TGTGCCATCAGCCAGACAGATAGCAATCAGCCCCAGCATTTT. Encoded protein: CAISQTDSNQPQHF. J is TRBJ1-5 and V is TRBV10-3, with D possibly TRBD1 on 5 matching bases. The V end lost 6 bases, the J end lost 0 bases, and 9 bases lay between the germline ends. Germline CDR1 ENHRY, CDR2 SYGVKD. The CDR3 extends over 14 amino acids.

For this clonotype: Germline and junction disagree at one end, which may indicate a read error. CDR3 in amino acids: CAGSLSSGGSQHF. The CDR3 DNA sequence: TGTGCCGGCAGTTTATCCTCTGGGGGGTCCCAGCATTTT. The chain combines TRBV27 with TRBJ1-5; the D gene is possibly TRBD1 (5 bases). Germline V gene lookup returns CDR1 MNHEY and CDR2 SMNVEV (reference sequence). The CDR3 has 13 residues.

In regard to this clonotype: One end of the junction varies from germline; a read error may be responsible. This rearrangement joins TRBV28 to TRBJ2-7, with 8 bases aligning to TRBD1. Germline-derived CDR1 and CDR2 are MDHEN and SYDVKM. The CDR3 totals 12 residues. CDR3 sequence reads: CAIGTGPYGQYF. The CDR3 DNA reads TGTGCCATCGGGACAGGCCCCTACGGGCAGTACTTC.

In its sample, this clonotype was seen many times. The chain has TRBV12-3 or TRBV12-4 and TRBJ1-2; 10 positions match TRBD1. Trimming at V came to 3 bases and at J to 2 bases, leaving 6 bases not matched to a gene. This CDR3 contains 16 residues. CDR3 region: CASSFLRTGGNYGYTF. The CDR3 nucleotides are TGTGCCAGCAGTTTCCTCAGGACAGGGGGAAACTATGGCTACACCTTC.

This clonotype has just a few counts. J is TRBJ2-5 and V is TRBV19, with a weak D call TRBD2 (6 bases). The CDR3 has 13 residues. Germline loops: CDR1 LNHDA, CDR2 SQIVND (reference sequence). V was clipped by 3 bases and J by 4 bases, with 9 bases between them. Written as DNA, the CDR3 is TGTGCCAGTAGTATTGCGGGGAGAGAGACCCAGTACTTC. Encoded protein: CASSIAGRETQYF. The full variable domain, rest sourced from reference TRBV19 and TRBJ2-5, is DGGITQSPKYLFRKEGQNVTLSCEQNLNHDAMYWYRQDPGQGLRLIYYSQIVNDFQKGDIAEGYSVSREKKESFPLTVTSAQKNPTAFYLCASSIAGRETQYFGPGTRLLVL.

Details on this clonotype: A read error is possible here, since a much larger clone lies one base away. The gene calls are TRBV10-3 and TRBJ2-5; D perhaps matches TRBD2 (5 bases). Germline CDR1 and CDR2: ENHRY and SYGVKD. The CDR3 contains 14 residues. Trimming removed 4 bases from V and 2 bases from J, with 11 bases in between. CDR3 region: CAISALSAQETQYF. CDR3 in DNA: TGTGCCATCAGTGCGCTTAGCGCTCAAGAGACCCAGTACTTC.

This chain joins TRBV6-1 and TRBJ2-2; D might be TRBD2 (6 bases). CDR1 and CDR2 from the germline V gene are MNHNS and SASEGT. Trimming took 7 bases from V and 3 from J, leaving 15 bases between them. The CDR3 extends over 15 amino acids. CDR3 amino acids: CASTWDSSYTGELFF. In DNA form, the CDR3 reads TGTGCCAGCACCTGGGACTCAAGCTACACCGGGGAGCTGTTTTTT.

This clonotype showed up just a few times. The V and J genes are TRBV28 and TRBJ1-5; D ambiguous. V was clipped by 5 bases and J by 3 bases, with 11 bases between them. The CDR3 consists of 14 residues. From germline, CDR1 is MDHEN and CDR2 SYDVKM. CDR3 DNA: TGTGCCAGCAGTACGAACAGAATCAATCAGCCCCAGCATTTT. Its protein is CASSTNRINQPQHF.